Following are 30 T cell receptor beta chains from one sample sequenced in a study of blood T cells in healthy people across ages. Using a J-beta primer mix together with a sample-barcoded 5' primer, a second PCR was run for 7 to 11 cycles. TCRdb ran MiXCR on the 5' RACE reads and lists one entry per CDR3 protein. Of roughly 1,500,000 distinct CDR3 sequences in the sample, roughly 32% are singletons; the top ten hold around 11%. Sequences were obtained from blood. The origin of the receptors is a woman in her 30s in good health.

The chain links TRBV28 to TRBJ2-7; 11 bases are a match to TRBD1. The CDR3 extends over 14 amino acids. V shed 8 bases, J shed 1 base, and the junction held 4 bases outside the gene matches. Germline V gives CDR1 MDHEN, CDR2 SYDVKM. The CDR3 reads CASVDRGPSYEQYF. In nucleotides, the CDR3 is TGTGCCAGCGTGGACAGGGGGCCTTCCTACGAGCAGTACTTC.

A word on this clonotype: This may be a read error: a much more frequent sequence differs by one nucleotide. This chain uses TRBV2 with TRBJ2-2; D is undetermined. The V gene lost 8 bases and the J gene lost 3 bases, with 4 bases spanning the gap. CDR3 size: 11 residues. Germline V CDR1 and CDR2: SNHLY, FYNNEI. The CDR3 coding sequence is TGTGCCAGCTGGGACACCGGGGAGCTGTTTTTT. The encoded protein is CASWDTGELFF.

V and J are TRBV28 and TRBJ2-7; either TRBD1 or TRBD2 may fit D (7 bases each). This CDR3 is 14 amino acids long. V was cut by 8 bases and J by 4 bases, with 18 bases left in between. From germline, CDR1 is MDHEN and CDR2 SYDVKM. The CDR3 reads CASQGGGSMYEQYF. Here the CDR3 DNA reads TGTGCCAGCCAGGGGGGGGGGAGTATGTACGAGCAGTACTTC.

This chain links TRBV7-6 with TRBJ1-5; perhaps TRBD1 as D (6 bases). CDR3 size: 14 residues. Trimming shortened V by 5 bases and J by 7 bases, and 15 bases separated the two germline ends. Germline V CDR1 and CDR2: SGHVS, FNYEAQ. In DNA, the CDR3 is TGTGCCAGCAGCCACAGGGTTCGGAGGCAGCCCCAGCATTTT. This sequence encodes CASSHRVRRQPQHF.

The chain is built from TRBV11-2 and TRBJ2-7; tentatively, D is TRBD1 (6 bases). CDR1 SGHAT and CDR2 FQNNGV come from the germline V gene. Trimming left V 5 bases short and J 2 bases short, with 22 bases between. The CDR3 has 17 residues. This CDR3 reads CASSLRRTGRPTYEQYF. The CDR3 DNA reads TGTGCCAGCAGCCTACGTCGAACAGGGCGACCCACCTACGAGCAGTACTTC.

The rearrangement joins TRBV12-5 to TRBJ2-3, with D possibly TRBD1 on 5 matching bases. This CDR3 comprises 18 residues. Germline loops: CDR1 LGHNT, CDR2 FRNRAP. The germline V and J ends were trimmed by 1 base and 3 bases, with 20 bases remaining between them. CDR3 amino acids: CASGLGQGHLYGTDTQYF. CDR3 DNA sequence: TGTGCTAGTGGTTTGGGGCAGGGCCACCTCTACGGAACAGATACGCAGTATTTT.

The genes are TRBV4-2 and TRBJ1-5; D might be TRBD1 (5 bases). The CDR3 loop spans 14 amino acids. The germline CDR1 and CDR2 sequences are LGHNA and YNFKEQ. The V end was cut by 5 bases, the J end by 5 bases, with 13 bases between. The CDR3 coding sequence is TGTGCCAGCAGCAAGTCAGGGATCGATCAGCCCCAGCATTTT. It translates to CASSKSGIDQPQHF.

This clonotype has more than one count but fewer than ten. V and J are TRBV9 and TRBJ2-1; 13 positions agree with TRBD2. The CDR3 extends over 16 amino acids. Unmatched junction bases numbered 4, after V lost 0 bases and J lost 7 bases. CDR1 SGDLS and CDR2 YYNGEE come from the germline V gene. Here the CDR3 reads CASSVGLAGGRNEQFF. The CDR3 nucleotides read TGTGCCAGCAGCGTAGGACTAGCGGGAGGCCGGAATGAGCAGTTCTTC.

V gene TRBV6-5 combines with J gene TRBJ2-7, with 8 bases lining up with TRBD2. J was trimmed by 5 bases and V by 5 bases; bases with no gene match: 14. Germline CDR1 MNHEY, CDR2 SVGAGI. This CDR3 contains 16 residues. The CDR3 loop reads CASSNPGSGSSHEQYF. The CDR3 nucleotides read TGTGCCAGCAGTAACCCAGGGAGCGGGAGTTCCCACGAGCAGTACTTC.

The gene calls are TRBV27 and TRBJ2-5; 8 bases match TRBD2. This CDR3 spans 15 amino acids. Germline CDR1 and CDR2: MNHEY and SMNVEV (reference sequence). Trimming removed 3 bases from V and 1 base from J; junction bases left unmatched: 4. The CDR3 reads CASSLRRGVQETQYF. As DNA, the CDR3 is TGTGCCAGCAGTTTGAGGCGGGGGGTCCAAGAGACCCAGTACTTC.

Of note for this clonotype: A much larger clonotype is one base distant, so this may be a read error. This chain joins TRBV29-1 and TRBJ2-5; the D gene is possibly TRBD2 (5 bases). Germline CDR1 SQVTM, CDR2 ANQGSEA. The CDR3 contains 14 residues. The CDR3 protein is CSVELGLAGEAQYF. DNA of the CDR3: TGCAGCGTTGAATTGGGTCTAGCTGGAGAGGCCCAGTACTTC.

The genes are TRBV27 and TRBJ2-5, with D possibly matching TRBD2 (6 bases). The germline V gene has CDR1 MNHEY and CDR2 SMNVEV (reference sequence). V gave up 0 bases and J gave up 0 bases, with 11 bases separating them. This CDR3 has 16 residues. Written as DNA, the CDR3 is TGTGCCAGCAGTTTATCGGCGGGATCCGACCAAGAGACCCAGTACTTC. This sequence encodes CASSLSAGSDQETQYF.

This clonotype was recorded a few times. In DNA, the CDR3 is TGCAGTGCTAGAGAGAACCCAGGGTACGAGCAGTACTTC. Residues: CSARENPGYEQYF. V gene TRBV20-1 combines with J gene TRBJ2-7; maybe TRBD1 (5 bases). The CDR3 runs to 13 residues. Germline values: CDR1 DFQATT, CDR2 SNEGSKA (reference sequence). Trimming cost V 0 bases and J 4 bases, with 10 bases left between them.

This clonotype was seen only a few times. The V and J genes are TRBV5-1 and TRBJ2-7, with 8 bases that match TRBD1. Germline V gives CDR1 SGHRS, CDR2 YFSETQ. This CDR3 region has 14 residues. V lost 1 base to trimming and J lost 6 bases; unmatched junction nucleotides: 6. CDR3 DNA: TGCGCCAGCAGCTTGCAGACAGGGGTCTCCGAGCAGTACTTC. Protein sequence: CASSLQTGVSEQYF.

This clonotype has a single count. The rearrangement uses TRBV7-8 and TRBJ2-2, with 8 bases matching TRBD2. The CDR3 is 13 amino acids. J gave up 4 bases and V 7 bases, and 2 bases lay outside the gene matches. The germline CDR1 and CDR2 sequences are SGHVS and FQNEAQ. CDR3 loop: CASNAGGTGELFF. The CDR3 bases are TGTGCCAGCAACGCGGGGGGCACCGGGGAGCTGTTTTTT.

In its sample, this clonotype was seen a few times. V gene TRBV7-9 combines with J gene TRBJ1-1; D uncertain. Trimming left V 4 bases short and J 4 bases short, with 10 bases between. The CDR3 consists of 13 residues. The V gene's germline CDR1 is SEHNR and CDR2 FQNEAQ (reference sequence). CDR3 nucleotide sequence: TGTGCCAGCAGCTCAGTTGGGCGCACTGAAGCTTTCTTT. Its protein product is CASSSVGRTEAFF.

A word on this clonotype: The germline gene is not matched at one end of the junction; a read error may be the cause. The genes are TRBV9 and TRBJ2-7; 7 bases match TRBD2. Germline V CDR1 and CDR2: SGDLS, YYNGEE. This CDR3 contains 17 residues. CDR3 in DNA: TGTGCCAGCAGCGTTGGTACGGGGGGACCCTTCTCCCACGAGCAGTACTTC. This codes for CASSVGTGGPFSHEQYF.

This clonotype showed up many times. The chain joins TRBV29-1 to TRBJ2-3; D might be TRBD1 or TRBD2, each matching 6 bases. CDR1 is SQVTM, CDR2 ANQGSEA, per germline. V was clipped by 5 bases and J by 3 bases, with 18 bases between them. CDR3 length: 15 amino acids. Written as DNA, the CDR3 is TGCAGCGTTTCAGGGGAGGTCGTGGGAACAGATACGCAGTATTTT. It codes for CSVSGEVVGTDTQYF.

The gene calls are TRBV7-2 and TRBJ2-1; a possible D gene is TRBD1 (6 bases). Germline V gene data show CDR1 as SGHTA and CDR2 as FQGNSA. Trimming removed 1 base from V and 3 bases from J, with 13 bases in between. The CDR3 contains 16 residues. The CDR3 coding sequence is TGTGCCAGCAGCTTAGAATTCAGGACAGACTACAATGAGCAGTTCTTC. Translating it yields CASSLEFRTDYNEQFF.

To note about this clonotype: At one boundary the junction diverges from the germline segment, which might be a read error. The chain couples TRBV4-2 to TRBJ1-5; possibly TRBD1 for D (6 bases). CDR1 LGHNA and CDR2 YNFKEQ come from the germline V gene. The CDR3 length is 13 residues. Here the CDR3 DNA reads TGTGCCGGCAGCCAGAACAGGGACCAGCCCCAGCATTTT. Protein product: CAGSQNRDQPQHF.

This clonotype showed up many times. The CDR3, as DNA: TGTGCCAGCAGTTACAGGGGTCGGCAAGAGACCCAGTACTTC. Encoded protein: CASSYRGRQETQYF. The chain combines TRBV6-6 with TRBJ2-5; tentatively, D is TRBD1 (5 bases). Germline CDR1 is MNHNY and CDR2 is SVGAGI (reference sequence). CDR3 length: 14 residues. V lost 2 bases and J lost 2, with 9 bases in between.

This clonotype was detected ten times or more. The chain uses TRBV6-6 and TRBJ1-2; 7 bases agree with TRBD1. In germline, CDR1 is MNHNY, CDR2 SVGAGI (reference sequence). The trim removed 2 bases at V and 7 bases at J, leaving 7 bases unmatched. This CDR3 is built from 14 residues. The CDR3 sequence is CASSYRDSPSGYTF. CDR3 coding DNA: TGTGCCAGCAGTTACCGGGACAGCCCTTCTGGCTACACCTTC.

The chain recombines TRBV12-3 or TRBV12-4 with TRBJ2-3; D may be TRBD1 or TRBD2 (6 bases each). The germline V and J ends were trimmed by 2 bases and 7 bases, with 19 bases remaining between them. CDR3 length equals 16 residues. The CDR3 spells CASSLIGGRVWNTQYF. In nucleotides, the CDR3 is TGTGCCAGCAGTTTAATCGGGGGCCGGGTGTGGAATACGCAGTATTTT.

This clonotype was observed many times. The chain couples TRBV7-9 to TRBJ2-6, with D perhaps TRBD1 or TRBD2 (5 bases each). Germline CDR1 SEHNR, CDR2 FQNEAQ (reference sequence). Trimming shortened V by 4 bases and J by 0 bases, and 16 bases separated the two germline ends. The CDR3 consists of 18 residues. CDR3 sequence reads: CASSSGPGRVSGANVLTF. DNA of the CDR3: TGTGCCAGCAGCTCGGGCCCGGGACGAGTCTCTGGGGCCAACGTCCTGACTTTC.

This clonotype was observed a handful of times. The chain recombines TRBV20-1 with TRBJ2-1; the D is unclear. The germline CDR1 and CDR2 sequences are DFQATT and SNEGSKA (reference sequence). The V gene lost 3 bases and the J gene lost 1 base, with 7 bases spanning the gap. The CDR3 extends over 13 amino acids. The CDR3 DNA reads TGCAGTGCTAGGGCCGAATCCTACAATGAGCAGTTCTTC. Translated, it gives CSARAESYNEQFF.

The table lists this clonotype with a count of one. The chain carries TRBV4-1 and TRBJ1-1; a weak D match, TRBD1 (6 bases). V was shortened by 3 bases and J by 5 bases, with 13 bases between the two germline ends. The CDR3 consists of 14 residues. From germline, CDR1 is MGHRA and CDR2 YSYEKL. DNA of the CDR3: TGCGCCAGCAGCCATCGACAGGAATTTACTGAAGCTTTCTTT. It translates to CASSHRQEFTEAFF.

This chain connects TRBV20-1 to TRBJ1-2, with D uncertain. The length of the CDR3 is 13 residues. V lost 1 base and J 4 bases, leaving 10 bases between the germline ends. From germline, CDR1 is DFQATT and CDR2 SNEGSKA (reference sequence). The CDR3 protein is CSARVLRLYGYTF. The CDR3 region has the DNA TGCAGTGCTAGAGTTCTACGGCTCTATGGCTACACCTTC.

The rearrangement links TRBV7-6 to TRBJ2-7; D may be TRBD2 (7 bases). V was shortened by 0 bases and J by 7 bases, with 22 bases between the two germline ends. Per germline, CDR1 SGHVS and CDR2 FNYEAQ. The CDR3 runs to 17 residues. Written as DNA, the CDR3 is TGTGCCAGCAGCTTAGCCGTTCCCCGCGCGGGGGCCCATGAGCAGTACTTC. This codes for CASSLAVPRAGAHEQYF.

This clonotype has just a few counts. This chain links TRBV14 with TRBJ2-1, with 8 bases matching TRBD2. V gave up 3 bases and J gave up 8 bases; unmatched junction bases: 9. This CDR3 contains 15 residues. Germline V gene data show CDR1 as SGHDN and CDR2 as FVKESK. The DNA of the CDR3 is TGTGCCAGCAGCCACGCGGGGGGTACGTGGTATGAGCAGTTCTTC. Amino acid sequence: CASSHAGGTWYEQFF. The full variable domain, with the rest looked up from reference TRBV14 and TRBJ2-1, is EAGVTQFPSHSVIEKGQTVTLRCDPISGHDNLYWYRRVMGKEIKFLLHFVKESKQDESGMPNNRFLAERTGGTYSTLKVQPAELEDSGVYFCASSHAGGTWYEQFFGPGTRLTVL.

The table lists this clonotype with a few counts. The CDR3 sequence is CSAPRQGGFADTQYF. Here the CDR3 DNA reads TGCAGTGCACCGAGACAGGGGGGATTCGCAGATACGCAGTATTTT. The chain uses TRBV20-1 and TRBJ2-3, with 9 bases matching TRBD1. The germline V gene encodes CDR1 DFQATT and CDR2 SNEGSKA (reference sequence). V lost 6 bases and J lost 4; bases outside the gene matches: 11. The CDR3 extends over 15 amino acids.